The clone carrying this TCR beta chain was counted many times. Its antigen remains unknown. This record belongs to a study of Graves' ophthalmopathy and Graves' hyperthyroidism. Overall study results and limits: Blood also contained most of the expanded thyroid clonotypes above 0.001 frequency. Both an approximately 68% sensitivity and a 72.22% specificity characterized the model's predictions of ophthalmopathy progression.

RNA transcripts provided the template for amplifying TCR beta CDR3 regions. The library came from an HTBI-primed first-round RT-PCR and a second-round multiplex PCR. A single record per CDR3 protein comes from TCRdb applying MiXCR to the multiplex PCR reads. The data show about half a million distinct CDR3 sequences, roughly 14% seen once. The CDR3 consists of 15 residues. The junction had 4 bases not matched to a gene; V was cut back by 1 base and J by 1 base. Germline V gene data show CDR1 as SGHDT and CDR2 as YYEEEE. A volume of 8.5 to 10 ml of fresh peripheral blood supplied the PBMCs. Input material: blood. The receptor's source is a young woman with Graves' ophthalmopathy. The chain uses TRBV5-6 and TRBJ1-1, with 7 positions matching TRBD1. The CDR3, as DNA: TGTGCCAGCAGCTTGAGGGGGACAGCGAACACTGAAGCTTTCTTT. Translation: CASSLRGTANTEAFF.